This T cell receptor beta chain is drawn from a study of T-cell memory formation after mild COVID-19 (dated by TCRdb to the early 2020s). At the level of the whole study: TCR sequence clusters from the two donors were largely donor specific. The cohort was made up of two young adult volunteers, one female and one male, who were previously healthy. In a couple of donors, T-cell clones that expanded and contracted after mild COVID-19 were followed by sequencing TCRalpha and TCRbeta repertoires longitudinally. The full study reports these points: The study included only a couple of mild cases, and larger cohorts that include severe cases with pre-infection samples were judged to be necessary. Clones that contracted from day 15 to 85 showed balanced CD4/CD8 phenotypes, whereas a second wave of clones that expanded from day 15 to 37 leaned towards CD4+. Some responding clones were detected in pre-infection memory, which suggested that pre-existing cross-reactive memory T cells had joined the SARS-CoV-2 response. SARS-CoV-2 specificity was not confirmed for the second-wave clones peaking on day 37. Contracting CD4+ clones appeared mostly in the CM and EM memory subsets, whereas CD8+ clones were enriched in EMRA.

As concerns this clonotype: This clone's antigen is unknown. Base quality data are lacking; no much larger clone is found one base away.

The CDR3 starts with the cysteine, ends with the phenylalanine, and has 14 residues. Only the CDR3 DNA is retained, 42 bases long and in frame from the first base. V is cut by 3 bases and J by 8 bases, and the space between the germline ends is 13 bases. From the germline V gene, CDR1 is MDHEN and CDR2 is SYDVKM. Sequencing used an Illumina NovaSeq 6000. TCRalpha and TCRbeta cDNA libraries were constructed by 5'RACE with constant-segment primers, with sample barcodes and unique molecular identifiers being introduced. Trizol reagent was used to extract RNA from every sample. Amplification of the libraries took two PCR steps, and the second step added a second sample barcode plus Illumina TruSeq adapters. Sequencing of the libraries was done on an Illumina NovaSeq, producing 2 x 150 bp paired-end reads. The original pipeline was this. Demultiplexing of reads and collapsing into UMI-guided consensus sequences were performed with migec v1.2.7. Using mixcr v2.1.11, the UMI consensuses were aligned to TRA and TRB V and J templates and assembled into clonotypes. A clonotype was counted as expanded or contracted only if both edgeR and NoisET called the change significant, with noise models trained on biological replicates. For edgeR calls, a false discovery rate-adjusted p below 0.01 and a log2 fold-change threshold of 1 were applied. As an exploratory analysis of dynamics, max-normalized trajectories of the 1000 most abundant clonotypes were examined by PCA with hierarchical clustering. Each responding clone was given a CD4 or CD8 phenotype based on the CD4+ and CD8+ repertoires, which had been sequenced separately. TCRdb reprocessing: public reads trimmed at Q25 with fastp, clones called with MiXCR, in-frame beta chains kept. Every CDR3 protein is listed once, alongside the most common genes and DNA of its rows. These V and J calls are TCRdb output, not the study's own analysis. This sample holds about 200,000 distinct CDR3 sequences; 9.5% were observed only once. The ten largest clones represent 3.5% of the sample.

Ficoll-Paque density gradient centrifugation was used to isolate PBMCs. The chain is assembled from TRBV28 and TRBJ2-2, and perhaps TRBD2 as D gene, on 6 matching bases. The sequenced sample consisted of PBMCs or a T cell subset sorted from them (not recorded which). The clonotype comes from a man aged 18 to 29 who had mild COVID-19 (a few samples of this study predate the infection). The sample titles of this study are shuffled in the database, so cell type and time point are left out; the donor was told from shared clones. The bases read TGTGCCAGCAGTTTGATGGAGGGAGCGGGGGAGCTGTTTTTT. Its protein product is CASSLMEGAGELFF.